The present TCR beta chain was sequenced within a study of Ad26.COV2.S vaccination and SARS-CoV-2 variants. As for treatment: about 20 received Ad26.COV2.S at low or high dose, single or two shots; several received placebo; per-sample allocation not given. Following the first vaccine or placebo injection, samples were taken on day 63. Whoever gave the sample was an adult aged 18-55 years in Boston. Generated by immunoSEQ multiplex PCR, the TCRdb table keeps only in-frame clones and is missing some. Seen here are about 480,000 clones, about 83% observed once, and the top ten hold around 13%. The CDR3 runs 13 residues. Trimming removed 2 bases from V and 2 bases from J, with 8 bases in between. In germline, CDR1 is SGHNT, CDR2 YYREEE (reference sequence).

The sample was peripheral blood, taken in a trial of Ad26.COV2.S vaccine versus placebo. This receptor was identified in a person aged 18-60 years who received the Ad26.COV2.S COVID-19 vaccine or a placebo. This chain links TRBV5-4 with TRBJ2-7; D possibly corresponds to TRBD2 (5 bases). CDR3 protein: CASSLGGTYEQYF. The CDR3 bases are TGTGCCAGCAGCTTAGGAGGAACCTACGAGCAGTACTTC.